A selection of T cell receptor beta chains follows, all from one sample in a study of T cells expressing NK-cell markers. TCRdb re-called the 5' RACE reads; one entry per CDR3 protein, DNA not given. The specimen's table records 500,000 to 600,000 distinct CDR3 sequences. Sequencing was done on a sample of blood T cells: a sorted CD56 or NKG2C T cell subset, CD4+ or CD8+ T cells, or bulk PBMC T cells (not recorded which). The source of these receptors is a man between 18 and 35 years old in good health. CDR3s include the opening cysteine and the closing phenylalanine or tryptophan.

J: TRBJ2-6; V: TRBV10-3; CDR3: CAISEGQDPLWANVLTF
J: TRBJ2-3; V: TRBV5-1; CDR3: CASSILAGGQTDTQYF
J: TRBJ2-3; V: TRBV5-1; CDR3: CASRTRGQAGDTQYF
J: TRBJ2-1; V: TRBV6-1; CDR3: CASSPLGTSDEQFF
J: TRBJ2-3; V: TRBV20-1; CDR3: CSAREAGGPDTQYF
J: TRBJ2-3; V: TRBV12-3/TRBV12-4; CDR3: CASTTGGTDTQYF
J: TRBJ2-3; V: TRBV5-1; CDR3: CASSLVTGTSTDTQYF
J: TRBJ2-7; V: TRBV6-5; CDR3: CASSYDGTSGSYEQYF
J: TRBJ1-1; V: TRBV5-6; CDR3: CASSLLRGQGASEAFF
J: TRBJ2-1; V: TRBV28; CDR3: CASLERRGKGNNEQFF
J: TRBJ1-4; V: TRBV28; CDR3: CASRTSEKLFF
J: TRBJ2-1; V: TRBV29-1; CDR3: CSVEERDRELYEQFF
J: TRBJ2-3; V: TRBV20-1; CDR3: CSALEASGSTDTQYF
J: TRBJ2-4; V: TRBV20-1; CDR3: CSASQQLAKNIQYF
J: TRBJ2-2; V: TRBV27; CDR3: CASSFVGEGTGELFF
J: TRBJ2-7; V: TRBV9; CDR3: CASTGASGRSPYEQYF
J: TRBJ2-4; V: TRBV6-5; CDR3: CASSYSGPLAGIQYF
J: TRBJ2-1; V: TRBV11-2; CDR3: CASSLVPGTSGAGEQFF
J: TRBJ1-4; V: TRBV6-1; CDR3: CASSLPRSTSEVFF
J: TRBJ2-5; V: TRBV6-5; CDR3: CASSYSKQALTQYF
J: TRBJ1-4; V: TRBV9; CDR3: CASSVGQTNEKLFF
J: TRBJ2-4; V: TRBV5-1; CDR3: CASRPLNSGPGREGINIQYF
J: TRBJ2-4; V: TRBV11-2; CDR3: CASSLDLGGGRGKNIQYF
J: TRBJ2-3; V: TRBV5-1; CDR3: CASSLAYRGGGEDTQYF
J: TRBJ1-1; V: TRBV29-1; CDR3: CSVHSGGRMNTEAFF
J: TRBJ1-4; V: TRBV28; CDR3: CASNSRHRNEKLFF
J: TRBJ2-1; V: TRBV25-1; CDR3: CASRGLARRNEQFF
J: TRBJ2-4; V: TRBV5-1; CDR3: CASSLAGIRAKNIQYF
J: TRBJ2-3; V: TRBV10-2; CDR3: CASSESGLSGDTQYF
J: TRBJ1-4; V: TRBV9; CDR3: CASSVTPLTGGHEKLFF
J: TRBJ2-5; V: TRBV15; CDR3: CATSRRLAQETQYF
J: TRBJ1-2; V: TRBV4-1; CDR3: CASSQVPGRPNYGYTF
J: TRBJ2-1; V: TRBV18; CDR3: CASSPFEGYEQFF
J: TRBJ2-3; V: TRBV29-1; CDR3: CSVEVQRTDTQYF
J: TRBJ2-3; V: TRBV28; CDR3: CASSRRQGHTDTQYF
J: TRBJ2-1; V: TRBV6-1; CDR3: CASRPLATGLEQFF
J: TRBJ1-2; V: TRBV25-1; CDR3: CASSELQGRGGYTF
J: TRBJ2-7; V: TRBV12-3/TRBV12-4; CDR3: CASSLQTRLDTYEQYF
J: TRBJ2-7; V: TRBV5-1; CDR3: CASSWQGGGAEQYF
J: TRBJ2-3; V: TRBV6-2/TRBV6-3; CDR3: CASSRRTGKSTDTQYF
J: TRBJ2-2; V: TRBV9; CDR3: CASSGGSTGELFF
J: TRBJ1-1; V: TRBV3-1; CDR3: CASSQGEQGGVILPLDTEAFF
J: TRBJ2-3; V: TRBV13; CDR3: CASSPEGRLAGGAYYTDTQYF
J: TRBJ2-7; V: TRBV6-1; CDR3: CATSAGQHYEQYF
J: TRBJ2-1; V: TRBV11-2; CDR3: CASSLIPSVRGHNEQFF
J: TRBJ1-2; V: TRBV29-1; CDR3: CSVGLGNNGYTF